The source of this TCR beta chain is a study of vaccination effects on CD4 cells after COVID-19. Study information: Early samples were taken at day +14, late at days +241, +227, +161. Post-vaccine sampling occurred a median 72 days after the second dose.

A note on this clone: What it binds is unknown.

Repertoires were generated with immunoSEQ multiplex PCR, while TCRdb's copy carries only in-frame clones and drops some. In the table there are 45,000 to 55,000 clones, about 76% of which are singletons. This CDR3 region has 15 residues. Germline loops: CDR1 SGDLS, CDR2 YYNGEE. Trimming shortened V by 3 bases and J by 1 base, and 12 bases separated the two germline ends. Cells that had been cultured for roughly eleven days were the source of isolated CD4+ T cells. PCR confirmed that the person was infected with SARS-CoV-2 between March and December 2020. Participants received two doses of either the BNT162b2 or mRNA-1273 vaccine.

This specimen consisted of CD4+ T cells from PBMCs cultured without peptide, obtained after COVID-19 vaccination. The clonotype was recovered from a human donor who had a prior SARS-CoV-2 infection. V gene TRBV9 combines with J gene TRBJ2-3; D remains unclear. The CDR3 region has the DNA TGTGCCAGCAGCGCCGGGCTTTGGGGCACAGATACGCAGTATTTT. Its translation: CASSAGLWGTDTQYF.